The 6 T cell receptor beta chains in this list originate from one sample, sequenced in a study of T-cell memory formation after mild COVID-19. TCRdb ran MiXCR on the 5' RACE reads and lists one entry per CDR3 protein. The profile shows roughly 500,000 distinct CDR3 sequences, around 20% of them singletons. Sequencing used PBMCs or a T cell subset sorted from them (not recorded which). The receptors derive from an adult woman who had mild COVID-19 (a few samples of this study predate the infection). Cell type and time point are not known.

This clonotype turned up a few times. The V call is TRBV5-5, the J call TRBJ2-7; D is ambiguous. Germline CDR1 reads SGHKS; CDR2 reads YYEKEE (reference sequence). The CDR3 spans 15 residues. V lost 0 bases and J lost 6, with 16 bases in between. The CDR3 here is CASSLVGALLSEQYF. The CDR3 nucleotides read TGTGCCAGCAGCTTGGTTGGCGCTCTACTGTCCGAGCAGTACTTC.

This clonotype was seen repeatedly, ten times or more. This chain connects TRBV9 to TRBJ2-1; unclear D gene. CDR1 is SGDLS, CDR2 YYNGEE, per germline. The CDR3 is made up of 11 amino acids. V lost 4 bases and J lost 5, with 4 bases in between. The CDR3 here is CASSPDNEQFF. DNA of the CDR3: TGTGCCAGCAGCCCCGACAATGAGCAGTTCTTC.

The chain couples TRBV12-5 to TRBJ2-1, with D perhaps TRBD2 (6 bases). This CDR3 has 15 residues. Trimming took 0 bases from V and 6 from J, leaving 12 bases between them. CDR1 is LGHNT and CDR2 is FRNRAP in the germline V gene. CDR3: CASGLVLGLINEQFF. The CDR3 DNA reads as TGTGCTAGTGGTTTGGTCCTGGGACTGATCAATGAGCAGTTCTTC.

The rearrangement links TRBV6-2 or TRBV6-3 to TRBJ1-1, with no clear D. Deletions cut 2 bases from V and 3 bases from J, with 7 bases between. The germline V gene encodes CDR1 MNHEY and CDR2 SVGEGT. CDR3 length: 13 amino acids. CDR3: CASSYAAHTEAFF. CDR3 coding DNA: TGTGCCAGCAGTTACGCGGCACACACTGAAGCTTTCTTT.

The sample holds one count of this clonotype. The chain has TRBV7-9 and TRBJ2-6; D call uncertain. CDR3 length: 16 amino acids. The germline CDR1 and CDR2 sequences are SEHNR and FQNEAQ (reference sequence). The V end lost 9 bases, the J end lost 1 base, and 16 bases lay between the germline ends. CDR3: CASWSVVRSGANVLTF. The CDR3 coding sequence is TGTGCCAGTTGGAGCGTAGTGAGGTCTGGGGCCAACGTCCTGACTTTC.

This clonotype was counted between two and nine times. The chain combines TRBV27 with TRBJ2-3, with D hard to call. CDR3 length: 15 residues. The V end lost 5 bases, the J end lost 1 base, and 13 bases lay between the germline ends. The germline V gene has CDR1 MNHEY and CDR2 SMNVEV (reference sequence). The CDR3 sequence: CASSPPASGTDTQYF. The DNA of the CDR3 is TGTGCCAGCAGTCCGCCGGCCAGCGGCACAGATACGCAGTATTTT.